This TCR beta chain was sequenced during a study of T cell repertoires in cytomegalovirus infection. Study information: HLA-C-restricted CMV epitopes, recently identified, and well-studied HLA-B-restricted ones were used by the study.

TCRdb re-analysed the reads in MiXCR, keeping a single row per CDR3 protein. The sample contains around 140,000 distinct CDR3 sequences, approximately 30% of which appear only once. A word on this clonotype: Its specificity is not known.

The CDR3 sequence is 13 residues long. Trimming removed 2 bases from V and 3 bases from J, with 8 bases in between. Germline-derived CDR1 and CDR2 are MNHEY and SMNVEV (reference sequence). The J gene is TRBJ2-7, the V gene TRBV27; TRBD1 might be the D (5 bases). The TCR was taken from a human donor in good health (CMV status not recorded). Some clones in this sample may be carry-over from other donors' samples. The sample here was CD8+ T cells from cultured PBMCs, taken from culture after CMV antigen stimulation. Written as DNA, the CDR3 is TGTGCCAGCAGTTTAGACAGATACTACGAGCAGTACTTC. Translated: CASSLDRYYEQYF.